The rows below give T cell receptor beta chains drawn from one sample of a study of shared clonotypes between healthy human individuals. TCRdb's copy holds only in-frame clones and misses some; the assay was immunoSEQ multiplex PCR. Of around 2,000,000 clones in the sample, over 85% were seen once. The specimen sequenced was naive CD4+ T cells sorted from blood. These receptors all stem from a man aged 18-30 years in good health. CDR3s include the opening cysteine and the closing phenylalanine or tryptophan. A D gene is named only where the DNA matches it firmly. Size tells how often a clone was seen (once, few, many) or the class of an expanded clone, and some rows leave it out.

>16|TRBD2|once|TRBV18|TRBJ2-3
CASSPSALAGTDTQYF
TGTGCCAGCTCACCCAGTGCGCTAGCGGGCACAGATACGCAGTATTTT
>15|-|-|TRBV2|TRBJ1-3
CASRPETVSGNTIYF
TGTGCCAGTCGACCAGAGACGGTCTCTGGAAACACCATATATTTT
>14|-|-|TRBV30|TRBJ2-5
CAWSRQVRQETQYF
TGTGCCTGGAGCCGACAGGTTCGACAAGAGACCCAGTACTTC
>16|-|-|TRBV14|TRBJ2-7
CASSQDSIQGSYEQYF
TGTGCCAGCAGCCAAGATTCAATACAGGGCTCCTACGAGCAGTACTTC
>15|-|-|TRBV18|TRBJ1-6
CASSPSSQNNSPLHF
TGTGCCAGCTCACCATCGTCACAGAATAATTCACCCCTCCACTTT
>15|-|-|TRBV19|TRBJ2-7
CASSIGTPGSYEQYF
TGTGCCAGTAGTATCGGGACGCCGGGCTCCTACGAGCAGTACTTC
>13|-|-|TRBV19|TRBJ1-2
CATSRGYAYGYTF
TGTGCCACCTCACGGGGGTACGCCTATGGCTACACCTTC
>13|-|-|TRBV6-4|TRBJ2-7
CASSGGQTYEQYF
TGTGCCAGCAGTGGGGGACAAACCTACGAGCAGTACTTC
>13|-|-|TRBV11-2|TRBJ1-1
CASSSPSDTEAFF
TGTGCCAGCAGCTCGCCGTCAGACACTGAAGCTTTCTTT
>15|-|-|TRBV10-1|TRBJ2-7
CASSEGLANSYEQYF
TGCGCCAGCAGTGAAGGGCTAGCGAACTCCTACGAGCAGTACTTC